The sequence of this T cell receptor (beta chain) was determined in a study of T cells in Graves' hyperthyroidism and ophthalmopathy. As for the study in general: Pretreatment peripheral blood was obtained at initial diagnosis.

Whole-study findings and limits: Ophthalmopathy could be told apart from stable hyperthyroidism with a 13 V-J model.

Used for diagnoses were clinical symptoms, serum thyroxine and TRAb, thyroid ultrasound and orbital computed tomography. The PBMCs studied were ones that came from about 10 ml fresh peripheral blood. This clonotype appeared many times. Antigen unknown. What was amplified from RNA transcripts were TCR beta CDR3 regions. A first-round RT-PCR of the TCR CDR3 used the HTBI primer set. TCRdb processed the multiplex PCR reads anew with MiXCR; each CDR3 protein has one entry. The sample records around 34,000 distinct CDR3 sequences, 52% being singletons. V was pared by 0 bases and J by 6 bases, with 12 bases between. The CDR3 spans 15 residues. From germline, CDR1 is LGHNA and CDR2 YSLEER.

This TCR was recovered from a middle-aged woman with Graves' ophthalmopathy. The sample taken for sequencing was blood. The chain uses TRBV4-3 and TRBJ2-1; D is ambiguous. In DNA, the CDR3 is TGCGCCAGCAGCCAAGACGGTAACCGGCTCAATGAGCAGTTCTTC. It specifies CASSQDGNRLNEQFF.